This T cell receptor beta chain came from a study of T-cell memory formation after mild COVID-19. Overall study findings and caveats: Prior to infection, memory already included some responding clones, suggesting cross-reactive memory joined.

With regard to this clonotype: Its antigen remains unidentified.

Amplification by 5'RACE using constant-segment primers produced TCR alpha and TCR beta cDNA libraries that carried sample barcodes and UMIs. In TCRdb, the 5' RACE reads were re-called with MiXCR into one record per CDR3 protein. Here the sample spans 150,000 to 200,000 distinct CDR3 sequences, about 9.9% being singletons. The length of the CDR3 is 15 residues. CDR1 is SNHLY, CDR2 FYNNEI, per germline. With V trimmed by 4 bases and J by 8 bases, 10 bases remained unmatched. The chain has TRBV2 and TRBJ2-4; 8 bases match TRBD2. This sequence originates from a man between 18 and 35 years old who had mild COVID-19 (a few samples of this study predate the infection). Cell type and time point are not known. The specimen was PBMCs or a T cell subset sorted from them (not recorded which). CDR3 loop: CASSVTSGGGDIQYF. In nucleotides, the CDR3 is TGTGCCAGCAGTGTTACGAGCGGGGGCGGGGACATTCAGTACTTC.